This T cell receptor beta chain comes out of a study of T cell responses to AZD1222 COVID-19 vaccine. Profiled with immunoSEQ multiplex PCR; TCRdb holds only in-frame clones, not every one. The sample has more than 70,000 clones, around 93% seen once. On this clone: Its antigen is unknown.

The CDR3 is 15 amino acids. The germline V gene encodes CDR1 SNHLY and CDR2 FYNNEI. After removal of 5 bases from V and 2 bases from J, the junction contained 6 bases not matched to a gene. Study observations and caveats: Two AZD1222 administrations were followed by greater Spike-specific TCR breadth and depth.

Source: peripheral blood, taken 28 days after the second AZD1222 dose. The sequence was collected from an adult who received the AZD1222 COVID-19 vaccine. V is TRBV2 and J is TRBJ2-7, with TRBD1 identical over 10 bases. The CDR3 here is CASSHRGTGAYEQYF. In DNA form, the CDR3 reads TGTGCCAGCAGTCACAGGGGGACAGGGGCCTACGAGCAGTACTTC.